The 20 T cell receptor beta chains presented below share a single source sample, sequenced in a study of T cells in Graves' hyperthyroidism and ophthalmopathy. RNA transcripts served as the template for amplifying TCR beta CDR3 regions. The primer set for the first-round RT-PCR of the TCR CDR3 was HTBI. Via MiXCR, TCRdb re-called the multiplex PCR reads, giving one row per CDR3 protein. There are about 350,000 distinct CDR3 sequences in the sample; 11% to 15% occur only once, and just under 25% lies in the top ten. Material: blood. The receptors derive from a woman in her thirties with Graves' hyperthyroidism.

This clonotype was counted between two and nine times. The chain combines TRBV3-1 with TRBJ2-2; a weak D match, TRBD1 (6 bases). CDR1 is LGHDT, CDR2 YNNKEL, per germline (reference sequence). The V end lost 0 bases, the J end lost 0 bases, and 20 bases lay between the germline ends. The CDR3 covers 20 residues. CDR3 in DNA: TGTGCCAGCAGCCAAGACTTTTTGGACAGACTTCCCGCGAACACCGGGGAGCTGTTTTTT. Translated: CASSQDFLDRLPANTGELFF.

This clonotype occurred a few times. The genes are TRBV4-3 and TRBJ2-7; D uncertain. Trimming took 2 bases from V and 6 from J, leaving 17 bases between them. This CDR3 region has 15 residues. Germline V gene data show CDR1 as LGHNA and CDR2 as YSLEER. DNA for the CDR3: TGCGCCAGCAGCCAAAGGTCCGGCCCAACGAGCGAGCAGTACTTC. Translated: CASSQRSGPTSEQYF.

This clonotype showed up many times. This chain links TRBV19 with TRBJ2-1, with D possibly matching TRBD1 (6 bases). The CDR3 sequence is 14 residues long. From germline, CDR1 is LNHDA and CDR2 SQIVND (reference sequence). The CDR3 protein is CATGSGYSYNEQFF. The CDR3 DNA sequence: TGTGCAACAGGGTCGGGCTACTCCTACAATGAGCAGTTCTTC.

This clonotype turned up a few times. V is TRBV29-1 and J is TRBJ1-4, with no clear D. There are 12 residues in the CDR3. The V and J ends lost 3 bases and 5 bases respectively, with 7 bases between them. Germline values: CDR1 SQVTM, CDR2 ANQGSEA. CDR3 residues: CSVEGQNEKLFF. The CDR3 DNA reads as TGCAGCGTTGAGGGTCAGAATGAAAAACTGTTTTTT.

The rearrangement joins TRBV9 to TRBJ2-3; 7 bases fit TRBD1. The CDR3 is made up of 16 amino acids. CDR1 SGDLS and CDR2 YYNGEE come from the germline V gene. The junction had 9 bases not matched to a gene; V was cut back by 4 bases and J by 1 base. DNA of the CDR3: TGTGCCAGCAGCCTCGGCAGGGGGAGCGGCACAGATACGCAGTATTTT. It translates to CASSLGRGSGTDTQYF.

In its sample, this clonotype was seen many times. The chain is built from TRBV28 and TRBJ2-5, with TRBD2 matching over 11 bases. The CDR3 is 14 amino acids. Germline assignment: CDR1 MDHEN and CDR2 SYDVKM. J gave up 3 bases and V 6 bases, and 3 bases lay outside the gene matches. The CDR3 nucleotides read TGTGCCAGCAGCGAGACTAGCGGGAAAGAGACCCAGTACTTC. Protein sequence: CASSETSGKETQYF.

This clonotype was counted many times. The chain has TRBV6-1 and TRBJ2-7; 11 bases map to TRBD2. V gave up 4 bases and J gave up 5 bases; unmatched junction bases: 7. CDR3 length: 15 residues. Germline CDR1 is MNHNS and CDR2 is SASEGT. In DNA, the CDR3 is TGTGCCAGCAGTGTTACTAGCGGGAGTGTCCACGAGCAGTACTTC. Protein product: CASSVTSGSVHEQYF.

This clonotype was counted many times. CDR3 DNA: TGTGCCAGCAGTTACTATCCCCAGGGAAGGAGGACTGAAGCTTTCTTT. Translating it yields CASSYYPQGRRTEAFF. This chain connects TRBV12-3 or TRBV12-4 to TRBJ1-1, with a possible D match to TRBD1 (5 bases). The CDR3 sequence is 16 residues long. The V end was cut by 4 bases, the J end by 5 bases, with 20 bases between.

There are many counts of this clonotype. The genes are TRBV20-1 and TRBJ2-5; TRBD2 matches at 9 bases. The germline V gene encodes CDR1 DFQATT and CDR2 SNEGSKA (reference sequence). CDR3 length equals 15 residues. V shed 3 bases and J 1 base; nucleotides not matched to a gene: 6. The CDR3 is CSASVPSGTQETQYF. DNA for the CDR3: TGCAGTGCTAGTGTTCCTAGCGGGACCCAAGAGACCCAGTACTTC.

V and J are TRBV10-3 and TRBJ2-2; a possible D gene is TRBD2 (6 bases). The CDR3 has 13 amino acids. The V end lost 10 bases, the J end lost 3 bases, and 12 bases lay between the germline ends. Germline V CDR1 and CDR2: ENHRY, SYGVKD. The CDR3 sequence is CATTSSDTGELFF. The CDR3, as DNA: TGTGCCACCACTAGCAGTGACACCGGGGAGCTGTTTTTT.

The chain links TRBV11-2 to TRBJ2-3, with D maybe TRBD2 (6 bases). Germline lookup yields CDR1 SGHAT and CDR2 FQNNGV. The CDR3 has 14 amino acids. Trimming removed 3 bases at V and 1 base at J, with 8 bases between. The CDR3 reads CASSFPGGTDTQYF. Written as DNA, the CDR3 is TGTGCCAGCAGCTTCCCGGGGGGCACAGATACGCAGTATTTT.

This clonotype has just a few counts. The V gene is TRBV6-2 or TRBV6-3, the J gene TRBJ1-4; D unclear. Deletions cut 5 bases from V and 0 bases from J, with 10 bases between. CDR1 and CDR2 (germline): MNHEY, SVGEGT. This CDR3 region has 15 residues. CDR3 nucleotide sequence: TGTGCCAGCAGTGTTACCGAGTCAACTAATGAAAAACTGTTTTTT. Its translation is CASSVTESTNEKLFF.

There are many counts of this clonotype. CDR3 sequence: CASKTDRGPLDTQYF. The CDR3 DNA reads as TGTGCCAGCAAGACGGACAGGGGTCCCTTAGATACGCAGTATTTT. The chain couples TRBV7-2 to TRBJ2-3; TRBD1 matches 9 bases. The CDR3 runs to 15 residues. J was trimmed by 5 bases and V by 7 bases; bases with no gene match: 10. In germline, CDR1 is SGHTA, CDR2 FQGNSA.

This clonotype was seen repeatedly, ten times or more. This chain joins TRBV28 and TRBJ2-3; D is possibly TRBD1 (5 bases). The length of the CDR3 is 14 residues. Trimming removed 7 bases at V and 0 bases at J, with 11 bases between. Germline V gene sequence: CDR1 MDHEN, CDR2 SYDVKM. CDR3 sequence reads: CASISPGSTDTQYF. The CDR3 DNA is TGTGCCAGCATCTCGCCAGGGAGCACAGATACGCAGTATTTT. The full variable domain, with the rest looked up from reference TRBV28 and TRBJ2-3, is DVKVTQSSRYLVKRTGEKVFLECVQDMDHENMFWYRQDPGLGLRLIYFSYDVKMKEKGDIPEGYSVSREKKERFSLILESASTNQTSMYLCASISPGSTDTQYFGPGTRLTVL.

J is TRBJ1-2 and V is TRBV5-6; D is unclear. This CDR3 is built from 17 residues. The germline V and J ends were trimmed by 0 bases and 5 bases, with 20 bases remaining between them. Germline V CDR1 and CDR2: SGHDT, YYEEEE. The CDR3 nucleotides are TGTGCCAGCAGCTTGGGGCCGGGAATCGGTGGAGGATATGGCTACACCTTC. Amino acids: CASSLGPGIGGGYGYTF. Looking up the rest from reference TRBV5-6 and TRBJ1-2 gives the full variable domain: DAGVTQSPTHLIKTRGQQVTLRCSPKSGHDTVSWYQQALGQGPQFIFQYYEEEERQRGNFPDRFSGHQFPNYSSELNVNALLLGDSALYLCASSLGPGIGGGYGYTFGSGTRLTVV.

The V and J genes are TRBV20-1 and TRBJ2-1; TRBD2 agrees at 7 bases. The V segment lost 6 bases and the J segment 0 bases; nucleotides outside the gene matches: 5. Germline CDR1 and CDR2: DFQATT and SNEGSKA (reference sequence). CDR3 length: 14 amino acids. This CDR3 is CSAKAGLSYNEQFF. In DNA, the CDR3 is TGCAGTGCAAAAGCGGGGCTCTCCTACAATGAGCAGTTCTTC.

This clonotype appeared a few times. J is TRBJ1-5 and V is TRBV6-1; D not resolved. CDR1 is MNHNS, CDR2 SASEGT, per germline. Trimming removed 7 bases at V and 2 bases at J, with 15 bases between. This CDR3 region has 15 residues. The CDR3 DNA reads TGTGCCAGCAAGTCAAGGGTCACTGGCAATCAGCCCCAGCATTTT. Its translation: CASKSRVTGNQPQHF.

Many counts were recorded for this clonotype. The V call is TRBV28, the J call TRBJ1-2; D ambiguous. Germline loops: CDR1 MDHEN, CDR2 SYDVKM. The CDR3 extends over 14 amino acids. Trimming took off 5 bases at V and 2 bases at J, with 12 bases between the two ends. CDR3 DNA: TGTGCCAGCAGTGGGAGCAGGTTCAACTATGGCTACACCTTC. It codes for CASSGSRFNYGYTF.

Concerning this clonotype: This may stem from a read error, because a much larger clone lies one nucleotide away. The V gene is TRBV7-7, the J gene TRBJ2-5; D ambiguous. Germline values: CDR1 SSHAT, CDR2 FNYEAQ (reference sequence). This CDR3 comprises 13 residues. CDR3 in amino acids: CANSLDPGVAQYF. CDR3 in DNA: TGTGCTAACAGCTTAGACCCCGGAGTGGCCCAGTACTTC.

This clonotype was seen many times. The CDR3 coding sequence is TGCAGTGCTAGAGAACTCAGGGGGCAACCCCTCCACTTT. It yields the protein CSARELRGQPLHF. The V call is TRBV20-1, the J call TRBJ1-6; 8 bases agree with TRBD1. The CDR3 sequence is 13 residues long. Per germline, CDR1 DFQATT and CDR2 SNEGSKA (reference sequence). The V segment lost 0 bases and the J segment 12 bases; nucleotides outside the gene matches: 4.